This T cell receptor (beta chain) was identified in a study of blood T cells in healthy people across ages. The study's findings and limits: Observed TCR beta diversity showed a strong correlation with the percentage of naive T cells as measured by flow cytometry. Any conclusive comparison of naive versus antigen-experienced cells was prevented by using unsorted PBMCs.

Germline lookup yields CDR1 MNHEY and CDR2 SVGAGI. This CDR3 is built from 12 residues. The V end lost 3 bases, the J end lost 3 bases, and 4 bases lay between the germline ends. Combining a sample-barcoded 5' primer with a J-beta primer mix, a second PCR ran for roughly 7 to 11 cycles. TCRdb used MiXCR to reprocess the 5' RACE reads, holding one entry per CDR3 protein. Counted here are 1,800,000 or so distinct CDR3 sequences, around 40% occurring once; the ten biggest clones make up about 23%. This clonotype came up many times. The antigen remains unidentified. The chain uses TRBV6-5 and TRBJ2-3; D ambiguous. The clonotype was recovered from a human donor in good health. Sequencing used blood. The CDR3: CASSYDTDTQYF. The CDR3 DNA reads as TGTGCCAGCAGTTATGATACAGATACGCAGTATTTT.